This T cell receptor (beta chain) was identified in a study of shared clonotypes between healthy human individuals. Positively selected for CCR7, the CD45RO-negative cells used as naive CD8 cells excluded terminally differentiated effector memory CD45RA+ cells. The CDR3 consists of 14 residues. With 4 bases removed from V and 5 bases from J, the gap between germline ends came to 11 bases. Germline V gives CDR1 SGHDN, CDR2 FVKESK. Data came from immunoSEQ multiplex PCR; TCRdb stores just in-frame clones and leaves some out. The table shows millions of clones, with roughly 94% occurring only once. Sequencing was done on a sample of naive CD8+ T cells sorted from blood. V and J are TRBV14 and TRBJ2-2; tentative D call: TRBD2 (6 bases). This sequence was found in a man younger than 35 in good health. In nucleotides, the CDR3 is TGTGCCAGCAGCCCTCAGGAGGGGACCGGGGAGCTGTTTTTT. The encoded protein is CASSPQEGTGELFF.